These 11 T cell receptor beta chains share one sample of origin, sequenced in a study of circulating CD8 cells and anti-PD-1 response in melanoma. TCR libraries were prepared from roughly 15 ng of total RNA with the QIAseq Immune Repertoire TCR panel. From the reads, TCRdb called clonotypes with MiXCR, one entry per CDR3 protein. Here the sample spans under 700 distinct CDR3 sequences, 8% to 10% being singletons. Four subsets defined by PD-1 and/or TIGIT were sorted from live CD3+CD8+TCRalphabeta+ cells. The sequencing here drew on CD8+ T cells from PBMCs, taken at baseline or after one month of anti-PD-1 therapy (not recorded which). Source of these receptors: a human donor with melanoma.

In its sample, this clonotype ranks as large (0.1 to 1%). J is TRBJ2-1 and V is TRBV29-1; 12 bases fit TRBD2. The CDR3 is 15 residues long. The trim removed 5 bases at V and 1 base at J, leaving 3 bases unmatched. The V gene's germline CDR1 is SQVTM and CDR2 ANQGSEA. This CDR3 is CSVSSGGASYNEQFF. CDR3 sequence (DNA): TGCAGCGTTTCTAGCGGGGGGGCTTCCTACAATGAGCAGTTCTTC.

By share, this clonotype counts as large. V is TRBV4-3 and J is TRBJ2-7, with a tentative D call TRBD2 (6 bases). The CDR3 extends over 17 amino acids. CDR1 is LGHNA and CDR2 is YSLEER in the germline V gene. The V gene lost 1 base and the J gene lost 0 bases, with 16 bases spanning the gap. CDR3 loop: CASSQGHGTSSSYEQYF. CDR3 DNA: TGCGCCAGCAGCCAAGGACACGGGACTTCGAGCTCCTACGAGCAGTACTTC.

By sample share, this clonotype is medium-sized. The gene calls are TRBV5-4 and TRBJ2-3; TRBD2 matches 7 bases. J gave up 6 bases and V 2 bases, and 9 bases lay outside the gene matches. The CDR3 has 15 amino acids. The germline CDR1 and CDR2 sequences are SGHNT and YYREEE (reference sequence). CDR3 in DNA: TGTGCCAGCAGCTTCGGCGGGGGAGCCCAGGATACGCAGTATTTT. Protein: CASSFGGGAQDTQYF.

This clonotype is labeled as medium-sized. The chain couples TRBV5-5 to TRBJ2-2; TRBD1 aligns across 7 bases. Germline-derived CDR1 and CDR2 are SGHKS and YYEKEE (reference sequence). The CDR3 is 16 residues long. The trim removed 0 bases at V and 3 bases at J, leaving 5 bases unmatched. The CDR3 DNA reads as TGTGCCAGCAGCTTGGACCAGGGGGTTTACACCGGGGAGCTGTTTTTT. This translates into CASSLDQGVYTGELFF. The variable domain in full, completed from reference TRBV5-5 and TRBJ2-2, reads DAGVTQSPTHLIKTRGQQVTLRCSPISGHKSVSWYQQVLGQGPQFIFQYYEKEERGRGNFPDRFSARQFPNYSSELNVNALLLGDSALYLCASSLDQGVYTGELFFGEGSRLTVL.

Details on this clonotype: This may stem from a read error, because a much larger clone lies one nucleotide away. This chain links TRBV28 with TRBJ2-7, with D maybe TRBD2 (5 bases). Looked up from germline, CDR1 is MDHEN and CDR2 is SYDVKM. The CDR3 runs to 14 residues. The CDR3 sequence is CASGLLERRYEQYF. The DNA of the CDR3 is TGTGCCAGCGGTTTATTAGAGCGGCGCTACGAGCAGTACTTC.

In regard to this clonotype: This may arise from a read error, as a much more abundant clone is one base away. This chain connects TRBV27 to TRBJ2-3; 8 positions agree with TRBD2. The CDR3 runs 16 residues. Germline CDR1 MNHEY, CDR2 SMNVEV (reference sequence). J lost 5 bases, V lost 2 bases, and 9 bases had no gene match. This CDR3 is CASSLRGGASEDTQYF. CDR3 in DNA: TGTGCCAGCAGTTTACGGGGGGGCGCCAGTGAAGATACGCAGTATTTT.

The rearrangement joins TRBV27 to TRBJ1-1; D is unclear. This CDR3 is built from 14 residues. Germline V gene sequence: CDR1 MNHEY, CDR2 SMNVEV (reference sequence). Trimming pared 2 bases from V and 7 bases from J, leaving 14 bases between. The CDR3 protein is CASSLRGSGGEAFF. The DNA of the CDR3 is TGTGCCAGCAGTTTACGAGGGAGTGGCGGTGAAGCTTTCTTT.

By sample share, this clonotype is medium-sized. The V call is TRBV20-1, the J call TRBJ2-3, with D tentatively TRBD1 or TRBD2 (6 bases each). This CDR3 is built from 13 residues. Germline values: CDR1 DFQATT, CDR2 SNEGSKA (reference sequence). The ends were cut back, 0 bases at V and 8 bases at J, with 12 bases in the middle. CDR3 coding DNA: TGCAGTGCTAGAGATCTGGGGGGCAGTACGCAGTATTTT. Protein product: CSARDLGGSTQYF.

This clonotype is labeled as large. V and J are TRBV2 and TRBJ1-4, with a possible D match to TRBD1 (5 bases). Trimming pared 3 bases from V and 5 bases from J, leaving 10 bases between. CDR3 length equals 14 residues. Germline values: CDR1 SNHLY, CDR2 FYNNEI. CDR3 DNA: TGTGCCAGCAGTGATCCCAGGGAAAATGAAAAACTGTTTTTT. It specifies CASSDPRENEKLFF.

Sample share makes this clonotype medium-sized. The chain recombines TRBV27 with TRBJ2-7, with TRBD1 identical over 11 bases. The germline gives CDR1 MNHEY, CDR2 SMNVEV (reference sequence). This CDR3 comprises 14 residues. Trimming at V came to 3 bases and at J to 2 bases, leaving 0 bases not matched to a gene. The CDR3 DNA reads as TGTGCCAGCAGTTTGGGACAGGGGGCCTACGAGCAGTACTTC. Translating gives CASSLGQGAYEQYF.

The chain recombines TRBV20-1 with TRBJ2-7, with D maybe TRBD2 (6 bases). With 6 bases removed from V and 0 bases from J, the gap between germline ends came to 15 bases. Germline CDR1 DFQATT, CDR2 SNEGSKA (reference sequence). There are 14 residues in the CDR3. The CDR3 loop reads CSAPLAGSSYEQYF. The CDR3 nucleotides are TGCAGTGCCCCTCTGGCGGGGAGCTCCTACGAGCAGTACTTC.